This T cell receptor beta chain originates from a study of blood T cell repertoires in COVID-19. At the level of the study: Both acute and convalescent COVID-19 samples were obtained from the United States, Italy and Spain.

Using immunoSEQ multiplex PCR, the repertoire was profiled, and TCRdb retains in-frame clones only, with some absent. The sample yields 250,000 to 300,000 clones, about 80% seen once. The CDR3 is 15 amino acids. V was pared by 0 bases and J by 6 bases, with 12 bases between. The germline gives CDR1 SGDLS, CDR2 YYNGEE. The clonotype originates from a man in his forties or fifties who had recovered from COVID-19. This chain uses TRBV9 with TRBJ2-2, with a tentative D call TRBD2 (7 bases). The material sequenced was PBMCs or T cells enriched from blood (not recorded which). The CDR3 DNA sequence: TGTGCCAGCAGCGTAGATGCGGGGGCATCCGGGGAGCTGTTTTTT. Its protein product is CASSVDAGASGELFF.